One and the same sample provided the 28 T cell receptor beta chains below, sequenced in a study of cytomegalovirus exposure and HLA in healthy donors (dated by TCRdb to 2016 to 2017). Libraries came from the immunoSEQ multiplex PCR assay. A mixture of 60 forward primers for TCR Vbeta segments and 13 reverse primers for TCR Jbeta segments was used in the multiplex PCR. TCRdb retrieved this table from immuneACCESS and kept in-frame rearrangements only. Not all clones are present; in checked studies, unresolved V genes account for under half, and no reason is known for the remainder. This sample is represented by about 150,000 clones; approximately 75% of them were singletons. About 3.9% of the sample goes to the ten largest clones. The sample was PBMCs. The source of these receptors is a man over 45 in good health and CMV-seropositive.

The J gene is TRBJ2-5, the V gene TRBV13, with D perhaps matching TRBD2 (6 bases). V was cut by 5 bases and J by 1 base, with 20 bases left in between. This CDR3 spans 17 amino acids. Germline V gene data show CDR1 as PRHDT and CDR2 as FYEKMQ (reference sequence). The CDR3 protein is CASSPRGIAAFQETQYF. CDR3 bases: TGTGCCAGCAGCCCCCGAGGGATAGCGGCCTTCCAAGAGACCCAGTACTTC.

The chain is built from TRBV2 and TRBJ2-3; 9 bases match TRBD2. Losses at the gene ends were 8 bases for V and 0 bases for J; bases not matched to a gene: 6. The CDR3 is made up of 15 amino acids. CDR1 SNHLY and CDR2 FYNNEI come from the germline V gene. In nucleotides, the CDR3 is TGTGCCAGCGACTTACTAGCGGGTAGCACAGATACGCAGTATTTT. It encodes CASDLLAGSTDTQYF.

V gene TRBV7-9 combines with J gene TRBJ1-1; TRBD1 matches 9 bases. The CDR3 is made up of 15 amino acids. CDR1 is SEHNR, CDR2 FQNEAQ, per germline (reference sequence). V lost 5 bases to trimming and J lost 2 bases; unmatched junction nucleotides: 6. As DNA, the CDR3 is TGTGCCAGCAGCCCGGGGACAGGGCTTAACACTGAAGCTTTCTTT. This gives the protein CASSPGTGLNTEAFF.

CDR3 sequence (DNA): TGTGCCAGCAGTTTAGCGGGAGTCACCGGAGATACGCAGTATTTT. Translated: CASSLAGVTGDTQYF. The chain joins TRBV6-4 to TRBJ2-3; TRBD2 agrees at 9 bases. Per the germline V gene, CDR1 is MRHNA and CDR2 is SNTAGT. The trim removed 5 bases at V and 5 bases at J, leaving 8 bases unmatched. This CDR3 comprises 15 residues.

CDR3 sequence: CASSVASSGGTEAFF. DNA of the CDR3: TGTGCCAGCAGCGTAGCCTCTTCGGGGGGCACTGAAGCTTTCTTT. The rearrangement links TRBV9 to TRBJ1-1; D might be TRBD1 (5 bases). The V gene's germline CDR1 is SGDLS and CDR2 YYNGEE. This CDR3 region has 15 residues. V gave up 0 bases and J gave up 4 bases, with 13 bases separating them.

The V and J genes are TRBV7-2 and TRBJ2-1; TRBD1 is a possible D gene (6 bases). Germline V CDR1 and CDR2: SGHTA, FQGNSA. CDR3 size: 12 residues. Trimming stripped 5 bases from V and 11 bases from J, with 13 bases between. CDR3 in amino acids: CASSDTGWKQFF. Here the CDR3 DNA reads TGTGCCAGCAGCGATACAGGGTGGAAGCAGTTCTTC.

V is TRBV10-1 and J is TRBJ2-2, with 7 bases fitting TRBD1. The J segment lost 1 base and the V segment lost 5 bases, leaving 7 bases of the junction unmatched. This CDR3 region has 16 residues. The germline V gene has CDR1 WNHNN and CDR2 SYGVQD (reference sequence). This CDR3 is CASSPGTAVNTGELFF. The CDR3 DNA is TGCGCCAGCAGTCCCGGGACAGCGGTGAACACCGGGGAGCTGTTTTTT.

The V gene is TRBV6-6, the J gene TRBJ1-2; no clear D gene. V lost 6 bases and J lost 5, with 13 bases in between. Looked up from germline, CDR1 is MNHNY and CDR2 is SVGAGI (reference sequence). There are 13 residues in the CDR3. The CDR3 DNA is TGTGCCAGCAGAGGAGTCCCGGCGTATGGCTACACCTTC. Its translation: CASRGVPAYGYTF.

This chain's CDR3 is CASSQYTEAFF. DNA of the CDR3: TGTGCCAGTAGTCAGTACACTGAAGCTTTCTTT. V usage is TRBV19 and J usage is TRBJ1-1; D is undetermined. CDR3 size: 11 residues. The germline V and J ends were trimmed by 5 bases and 3 bases, with 4 bases remaining between them. Per germline, CDR1 LNHDA and CDR2 SQIVND (reference sequence).

The chain employs TRBV11-3 and TRBJ2-7; D uncertain. The V end was cut by 0 bases, the J end by 9 bases, with 12 bases between. CDR1 and CDR2 from the germline V gene are SGHNT and YENEEA. This CDR3 is 13 amino acids long. The CDR3 DNA sequence: TGTGCCAGCAGCTTAGACTTACGGGTAGGGCAGTACTTC. It yields the protein CASSLDLRVGQYF.

The chain has TRBV11-1 and TRBJ2-3, with TRBD2 matching over 12 bases. CDR1 and CDR2 (germline): SGHAT, FQDESV (reference sequence). V lost 2 bases to trimming and J lost 6 bases; unmatched junction nucleotides: 6. The CDR3 totals 16 residues. CDR3 amino acids: CASSLYTLAGGDTQYF. The CDR3 coding sequence is TGTGCCAGCAGCTTATACACCCTAGCGGGGGGGGATACGCAGTATTTT.

The sample holds a few counts of this clone. The chain carries TRBV6-6 and TRBJ2-7; 10 bases match TRBD2. The germline CDR1 and CDR2 sequences are MNHNY and SVGAGI (reference sequence). The CDR3 totals 12 residues. This chain's CDR3 is CATGTSDYEQYF. The DNA for the CDR3 is TGTGCTACCGGGACTAGCGATTACGAGCAGTACTTC.

The genes are TRBV7-9 and TRBJ2-4, with a weak D call TRBD1 (6 bases). The ends were cut back, 4 bases at V and 0 bases at J, with 16 bases in the middle. This CDR3 region has 17 residues. CDR1 SEHNR and CDR2 FQNEAQ come from the germline V gene (reference sequence). The CDR3 is CASSSKEGVLAKNIQYF. The CDR3 DNA follows: TGTGCCAGCAGCTCGAAAGAGGGGGTTCTAGCCAAAAACATTCAGTACTTC.

The chain combines TRBV28 with TRBJ1-3; 9 nucleotides agree with TRBD1. The CDR3 runs 17 residues. Germline-derived CDR1 and CDR2 are MDHEN and SYDVKM. Unmatched junction bases numbered 9, after V lost 3 bases and J lost 3 bases. The CDR3 DNA sequence: TGTGCCAGCAGTTTCGGGACAGGGATTAATTTTGGAAACACCATATATTTT. This encodes CASSFGTGINFGNTIYF.

The chain links TRBV5-1 to TRBJ2-2, with TRBD2 identical over 13 bases. V was pared by 0 bases and J by 5 bases, with 4 bases of the junction left unmatched. Germline V CDR1 and CDR2: SGHRS, YFSETQ. The CDR3 has 17 residues. The CDR3 protein is CASSLEEGLAGTGELFF. In DNA, the CDR3 is TGCGCCAGCAGCTTGGAAGAGGGACTAGCGGGAACCGGGGAGCTGTTTTTT.

This clone has just one count. A junction boundary mismatches the germline segment, possibly from a read error. The chain couples TRBV7-7 to TRBJ2-3, with a tentative D call TRBD2 (6 bases). The CDR3 covers 14 residues. Germline V gene sequence: CDR1 SSHAT, CDR2 FNYEAQ (reference sequence). CDR3 nucleotides: TGTGCCAGCAGCTTCGGGGGACTCACAGATATGCAGTATTTT. Translating it yields CASSFGGLTDMQYF.

This clone was observed once. J is TRBJ2-3 and V is TRBV10-2; 10 nucleotides align to TRBD2. Germline assignment: CDR1 WSHSY and CDR2 SAAADI. The CDR3 has 14 amino acids. The trim removed 8 bases at V and 6 bases at J, leaving 8 bases unmatched. The CDR3 nucleotides are TGCGCCAGCGCGCGAGCGGGGGGGCGGGATACGCAGTATTTT. This sequence encodes CASARAGGRDTQYF.

The chain employs TRBV2 and TRBJ2-1; D is perhaps TRBD1 (5 bases). Germline V gene data show CDR1 as SNHLY and CDR2 as FYNNEI. V lost 6 bases and J lost 7, with 13 bases in between. CDR3 length: 13 residues. CDR3 region: CASRGAYRNEQFF. The CDR3 DNA reads as TGTGCCAGCAGGGGCGCCTACAGGAATGAGCAGTTCTTC.

The chain is built from TRBV2 and TRBJ1-1, with D tentatively TRBD1 (5 bases). Germline CDR1 is SNHLY and CDR2 is FYNNEI. V lost 3 bases and J lost 6, with 11 bases in between. CDR3 length equals 13 residues. In DNA, the CDR3 is TGTGCCAGCAGTGAGAATGGAGGGGCTGAAGCTTTCTTT. It encodes CASSENGGAEAFF. The full variable domain, rest sourced from reference TRBV2 and TRBJ1-1, is EPEVTQTPSHQVTQMGQEVILRCVPISNHLYFYWYRQILGQKVEFLVSFYNNEISEKSEIFDDQFSVERPDGSNFTLKIRSTKLEDSAMYFCASSENGGAEAFFGQGTRLTVV.

The CDR3 region is CATRGGTPYEQYF. The CDR3 bases are TGTGCCACGAGGGGAGGAACCCCCTACGAGCAGTACTTC. This rearrangement joins TRBV6-6 to TRBJ2-7, with D tentatively TRBD2 (6 bases). V lost 10 bases and J 2 bases, leaving 15 bases between the germline ends. This CDR3 spans 13 amino acids. Germline V gene lookup returns CDR1 MNHNY and CDR2 SVGAGI (reference sequence).

V gene TRBV5-8 combines with J gene TRBJ1-5; 10 nucleotides agree with TRBD1. The trim removed 4 bases at V and 8 bases at J, leaving 9 bases unmatched. CDR3 length: 15 amino acids. Germline assignment: CDR1 SGHTS and CDR2 YDEGEE. CDR3 region: CASSNPGQGRKPQHF. As DNA, the CDR3 is TGTGCCAGCAGCAACCCGGGACAGGGGAGAAAGCCCCAGCATTTT.

The chain recombines TRBV27 with TRBJ1-6; D not certain. Germline lookup yields CDR1 MNHEY and CDR2 SMNVEV (reference sequence). V was trimmed by 2 bases and J by 10 bases, leaving 21 bases between them. The CDR3 runs to 17 residues. The CDR3 DNA reads TGTGCCAGCAGTTTACAGGCAGCCGGAAATATTGGGTCACCCCTCCACTTT. Protein product: CASSLQAAGNIGSPLHF.

This clone was detected once. This chain connects TRBV10-3 to TRBJ1-4; D unresolved. Germline V gives CDR1 ENHRY, CDR2 SYGVKD. The CDR3 runs to 11 residues. Trimming took 6 bases from V and 8 from J, leaving 7 bases between them. The CDR3 coding sequence is TGTGCCATCAGCCCCGGGGAAAAACTGTTTTTT. Translating gives CAISPGEKLFF.

This sequence joins TRBV29-1 and TRBJ2-7, with 7 bases matching TRBD1. V lost 6 bases, J lost 3 bases, and 2 bases stayed unmatched. CDR1 SQVTM and CDR2 ANQGSEA come from the germline V gene. The CDR3 consists of 11 residues. CDR3 amino acids: CSVGTVYEQYF. In nucleotides, the CDR3 is TGCAGCGTGGGGACAGTCTACGAGCAGTACTTC.

V gene TRBV29-1 combines with J gene TRBJ1-2; D perhaps matches TRBD1 (6 bases). The V gene lost 6 bases and the J gene lost 2 bases, with 25 bases spanning the gap. Germline loops: CDR1 SQVTM, CDR2 ANQGSEA. The CDR3 has 17 residues. CDR3 residues: CSVVVFRDTLGNYGYTF. For the CDR3, the DNA is TGCAGCGTCGTGGTATTTAGGGACACCCTCGGGAACTATGGCTACACCTTC.

This chain connects TRBV11-2 to TRBJ1-1; D not certain. Looked up from germline, CDR1 is SGHAT and CDR2 is FQNNGV. Trimming shortened V by 0 bases and J by 11 bases, and 13 bases separated the two germline ends. The CDR3 totals 13 residues. The CDR3 region is CASSLDGGVAAFF. CDR3 nucleotide sequence: TGTGCCAGCAGCTTAGATGGCGGGGTGGCTGCTTTCTTT.

The rearrangement links TRBV28 to TRBJ2-7, with 8 bases matching TRBD2. V lost 6 bases to trimming and J lost 3 bases; unmatched junction nucleotides: 7. Per germline, CDR1 MDHEN and CDR2 SYDVKM. This CDR3 has 14 residues. CDR3 sequence (DNA): TGTGCCAGCAGACCCGGGGGGGTAGGCTACGAGCAGTACTTC. It yields the protein CASRPGGVGYEQYF.

The chain couples TRBV7-9 to TRBJ1-2, with TRBD1 as a possible D gene (6 bases). With 4 bases removed from V and 8 bases from J, the gap between germline ends came to 20 bases. This CDR3 spans 15 amino acids. Germline loops: CDR1 SEHNR, CDR2 FQNEAQ (reference sequence). For the CDR3, the DNA is TGTGCCAGCAGCTCGCCGGACAGAACCATGGGGGGCTACACCTTC. Amino acids: CASSSPDRTMGGYTF.